Listed here are 22 T cell receptor beta chains from one sample, sequenced in a study of T cell changes during pregnancy in multiple sclerosis. Data came from immunoSEQ multiplex PCR; TCRdb stores just in-frame clones and leaves some out. The profile shows 45,000 or so clones, 80% to 90% of them singletons. The source material was peripheral blood, sampled in the first trimester of pregnancy. These receptors were collected from a female donor with multiple sclerosis, enrolled in a pregnancy study.

The chain carries TRBV2 and TRBJ1-1; TRBD1 is a possible D gene (6 bases). Germline lookup yields CDR1 SNHLY and CDR2 FYNNEI. V was clipped by 6 bases and J by 5 bases, with 13 bases between them. This CDR3 is 13 amino acids long. CDR3 in DNA: TGTGCCAGCAGCAGACAGGAAACAACTGAAGCTTTCTTT. Translating it yields CASSRQETTEAFF.

This clone was seen a handful of times. The rearrangement joins TRBV2 to TRBJ2-2; D is unclear. Deletions cut 4 bases from V and 7 bases from J, with 13 bases between. The CDR3 contains 14 residues. Germline CDR1 reads SNHLY; CDR2 reads FYNNEI. CDR3 sequence (DNA): TGTGCCAGCAGTGGCTCATCAAGGAGCGGGGAGCTGTTTTTT. Translation gives CASSGSSRSGELFF.

This clone turned up a few times. The gene calls are TRBV6-6 and TRBJ2-4; tentative D call: TRBD1 (5 bases). This CDR3 contains 14 residues. The ends were cut back, 6 bases at V and 7 bases at J, with 16 bases in the middle. Per the germline V gene, CDR1 is MNHNY and CDR2 is SVGAGI (reference sequence). CDR3 sequence (DNA): TGTGCCAGCAGCTACCGCGACAGTGGGAACATTCAGTACTTC. Protein product: CASSYRDSGNIQYF.

V gene TRBV10-3 combines with J gene TRBJ1-2; no definite D call. The germline V gene encodes CDR1 ENHRY and CDR2 SYGVKD. The CDR3 consists of 12 residues. V gave up 10 bases and J gave up 0 bases, with 9 bases separating them. For the CDR3, the DNA is TGTGCCACCCGGACTCCTAACTATGGCTACACCTTC. Translating it yields CATRTPNYGYTF.

This clone was detected once. The chain has TRBV19 and TRBJ2-2, with TRBD2 matching 8 bases. The CDR3 is 15 amino acids. Germline loops: CDR1 LNHDA, CDR2 SQIVND (reference sequence). V trimming: 5 bases; J trimming: 6 bases; junction bases outside the gene matches: 8. CDR3 nucleotide sequence: TGTGCCAGTAGTCCTACGGGGGGGCCAGCCGGGGAGCTGTTTTTT. It is translated as CASSPTGGPAGELFF.

This chain connects TRBV5-1 to TRBJ2-1, with TRBD1 matching 9 bases. Germline trimming cut 4 bases from V and 16 bases from J; bases unmatched to any gene: 15. The CDR3 runs 14 residues. Germline V gene sequence: CDR1 SGHRS, CDR2 YFSETQ. The CDR3 loop is CASSQDRGARRDFF. The CDR3 DNA follows: TGCGCCAGCAGCCAGGACAGGGGCGCTCGACGGGACTTCTTC.

A few counts support this clone. The chain links TRBV7-9 to TRBJ1-2; D not resolved. V was cut by 1 base and J by 4 bases, with 10 bases left in between. The CDR3 runs to 14 residues. The germline V gene has CDR1 SEHNR and CDR2 FQNEAQ (reference sequence). In DNA, the CDR3 is TGTGCCAGCAGCTTAGGGTACGGAGGCTATGGCTACACCTTC. It translates to CASSLGYGGYGYTF.

The count of this clone is one. The chain joins TRBV5-1 to TRBJ1-1, with a tentative D call TRBD1 (5 bases). Germline values: CDR1 SGHRS, CDR2 YFSETQ. The CDR3 spans 14 residues. V lost 0 bases, J lost 5 bases, and 11 bases lay in between. CDR3 nucleotide sequence: TGCGCCAGCAGCTTGGTAGCAGGGCTTACTGAAGCTTTCTTT. Encoded protein: CASSLVAGLTEAFF.

The chain joins TRBV12-5 to TRBJ1-1, with a weak D call TRBD1 (5 bases). Per germline, CDR1 LGHNT and CDR2 FRNRAP. This CDR3 has 19 residues. Trimming shortened V by 0 bases and J by 0 bases, and 20 bases separated the two germline ends. For the CDR3, the DNA is TGTGCTAGTGGTTTGGTACAGGATGGTATGATTTCCATGAACACTGAAGCTTTCTTT. Residues: CASGLVQDGMISMNTEAFF.

V and J are TRBV10-3 and TRBJ2-3; 7 bases agree with TRBD2. J lost 4 bases, V lost 2 bases, and 0 bases had no gene match. The CDR3 extends over 13 amino acids. Per the germline V gene, CDR1 is ENHRY and CDR2 is SYGVKD. The DNA of the CDR3 is TGTGCCATCAGTGAGACTAGCGCAGATACGCAGTATTTT. Residues: CAISETSADTQYF.

This sequence joins TRBV5-8 and TRBJ1-3; 7 nucleotides match TRBD1. With 2 bases clipped from V and 0 bases from J, the junction kept 5 bases outside the gene matches. The V gene's germline CDR1 is SGHTS and CDR2 YDEGEE. The CDR3 consists of 16 residues. CDR3 coding DNA: TGTGCCAGCAGCTTAGGACAGGTCCTCTCTGGAAACACCATATATTTT. It codes for CASSLGQVLSGNTIYF.

This chain joins TRBV6-4 and TRBJ2-2, with 11 bases matching TRBD2. Germline V gives CDR1 MRHNA, CDR2 SNTAGT. The CDR3 has 15 amino acids. The V and J ends lost 3 bases and 4 bases, in that order; junction bases with no gene match: 1. For the CDR3, the DNA is TGTGCCAGCAGTGAACTAGCGGGGGCCACCGGGGAGCTGTTTTTT. The encoded protein is CASSELAGATGELFF.

The rearrangement links TRBV19 to TRBJ1-4, with TRBD1 as a possible D gene (6 bases). The CDR3 runs to 16 residues. Germline V CDR1 and CDR2: LNHDA, SQIVND (reference sequence). V shed 3 bases and J shed 6 bases, with 17 bases lying between them. The CDR3 reads CASSIISGGDDEKLFF. CDR3 in DNA: TGTGCCAGTAGTATCATCTCGGGGGGCGACGATGAAAAACTGTTTTTT.

The CDR3 coding sequence is TGTGCCAGCAGCCAGGGGCGGGAGACCCAGTACTTC. This codes for CASSQGRETQYF. The rearrangement links TRBV7-9 to TRBJ2-5; D may be TRBD1 (6 bases). The CDR3 contains 12 residues. V was trimmed by 5 bases and J by 5 bases, leaving 9 bases between them. CDR1 and CDR2 (germline): SEHNR, FQNEAQ (reference sequence).

The chain combines TRBV6-1 with TRBJ1-2, with D uncertain. Germline V gives CDR1 MNHNS, CDR2 SASEGT. V lost 1 base and J lost 3, with 12 bases in between. The CDR3 length is 15 residues. The CDR3 DNA is TGTGCCAGCAGTGAAGGCCCGGGGAGGGACTATGGCTACACCTTC. It translates to CASSEGPGRDYGYTF.

This clone was counted a single time. The CDR3 region has the DNA TGTGCCAGCAGCCGACAGGGGGGGATCACAGATACGCAGTATTTT. It yields the protein CASSRQGGITDTQYF. The chain links TRBV7-2 to TRBJ2-3, with 9 positions matching TRBD1. The CDR3 is made up of 15 amino acids. The trim removed 5 bases at V and 2 bases at J, leaving 5 bases unmatched. Germline-derived CDR1 and CDR2 are SGHTA and FQGNSA.

The rearrangement links TRBV6-5 to TRBJ2-7; D is possibly TRBD2 (5 bases). The CDR3 contains 14 residues. V was pared by 5 bases and J by 4 bases, with 15 bases between. Germline loops: CDR1 MNHEY, CDR2 SVGAGI. The DNA for the CDR3 is TGTGCCAGCAGTCCTCGAGGGAGACCTTACGAGCAGTACTTC. Translation gives CASSPRGRPYEQYF.

Here the CDR3 reads CASSPQGQRGETQYF. CDR3 nucleotide sequence: TGTGCCAGCAGCCCTCAGGGACAACGCGGGGAGACCCAGTACTTC. The chain couples TRBV7-9 to TRBJ2-5; D might be TRBD1 (6 bases). The V gene lost 5 bases and the J gene lost 5 bases, with 18 bases spanning the gap. Germline CDR1 SEHNR, CDR2 FQNEAQ (reference sequence). CDR3 length equals 15 residues.

The chain links TRBV5-6 to TRBJ2-5; 11 positions agree with TRBD1. The CDR3 has 15 residues. V shed 4 bases and J 5 bases; nucleotides not matched to a gene: 7. Germline loops: CDR1 SGHDT, CDR2 YYEEEE. Written as DNA, the CDR3 is TGTGCCAGCAGCCACGGACAGGGGGCGTGGGAGACCCAGTACTTC. Translation gives CASSHGQGAWETQYF. The full variable domain, completed using reference TRBV5-6 and TRBJ2-5, is DAGVTQSPTHLIKTRGQQVTLRCSPKSGHDTVSWYQQALGQGPQFIFQYYEEEERQRGNFPDRFSGHQFPNYSSELNVNALLLGDSALYLCASSHGQGAWETQYFGPGTRLLVL.

The chain employs TRBV11-2 and TRBJ1-1; D gene ambiguous. Deletions cut 2 bases from V and 4 bases from J, with 8 bases between. Germline CDR1 is SGHAT and CDR2 is FQNNGV. CDR3 length: 13 amino acids. CDR3 region: CASSLLLSTEAFF. The DNA for the CDR3 is TGTGCCAGCAGCTTATTGTTGAGCACTGAAGCTTTCTTT.

This chain joins TRBV11-3 and TRBJ2-3, with D unresolved. Per the germline V gene, CDR1 is SGHNT and CDR2 is YENEEA. V gave up 2 bases and J gave up 4 bases, with 10 bases separating them. The CDR3 length is 14 residues. The CDR3 is CASSLSTNSDTQYF. DNA of the CDR3: TGTGCCAGCAGCTTATCTACCAATTCAGATACGCAGTATTTT.

The chain combines TRBV4-3 with TRBJ2-5; D not certain. Trimming stripped 0 bases from V and 5 bases from J, with 13 bases between. This CDR3 region has 15 residues. CDR1 is LGHNA and CDR2 is YSLEER in the germline V gene. The CDR3 DNA sequence: TGCGCCAGCAGCCAAGATGTCACCAGAAAGGAGACCCAGTACTTC. The encoded protein is CASSQDVTRKETQYF.